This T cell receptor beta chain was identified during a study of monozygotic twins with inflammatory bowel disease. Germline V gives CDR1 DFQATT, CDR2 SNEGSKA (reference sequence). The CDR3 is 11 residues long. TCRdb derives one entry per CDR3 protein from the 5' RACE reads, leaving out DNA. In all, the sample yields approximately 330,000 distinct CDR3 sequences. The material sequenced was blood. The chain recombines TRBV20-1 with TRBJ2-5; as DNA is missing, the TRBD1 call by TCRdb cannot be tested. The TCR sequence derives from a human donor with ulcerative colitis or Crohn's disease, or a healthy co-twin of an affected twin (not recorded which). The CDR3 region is CSALQGWTQYF.